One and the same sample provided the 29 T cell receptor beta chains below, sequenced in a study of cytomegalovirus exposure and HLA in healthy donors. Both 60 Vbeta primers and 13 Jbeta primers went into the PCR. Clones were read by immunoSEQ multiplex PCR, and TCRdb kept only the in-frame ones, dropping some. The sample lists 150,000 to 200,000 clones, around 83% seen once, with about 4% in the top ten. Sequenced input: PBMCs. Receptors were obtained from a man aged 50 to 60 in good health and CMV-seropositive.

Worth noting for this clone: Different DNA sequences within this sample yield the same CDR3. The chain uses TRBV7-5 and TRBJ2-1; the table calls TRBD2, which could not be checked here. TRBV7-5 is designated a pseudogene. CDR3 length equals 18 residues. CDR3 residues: CVRSLGPTSGGHHNEQFF. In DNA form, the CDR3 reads TGCGTCAGAAGCTTAGGGCCCACTAGCGGGGGGCACCACAATGAGCAGTTCTTC.

CDR3 coding DNA: TGTGCCAGCAGCTTTCGGACAGGGGGCCCAGATACGCAGTATTTT. It encodes CASSFRTGGPDTQYF. V gene TRBV7-9 combines with J gene TRBJ2-3, with TRBD1 matching over 11 bases. Germline values: CDR1 SEHNR, CDR2 FQNEAQ (reference sequence). The ends lost 3 bases at V and 4 bases at J; junction bases unmatched: 3. This CDR3 spans 15 amino acids.

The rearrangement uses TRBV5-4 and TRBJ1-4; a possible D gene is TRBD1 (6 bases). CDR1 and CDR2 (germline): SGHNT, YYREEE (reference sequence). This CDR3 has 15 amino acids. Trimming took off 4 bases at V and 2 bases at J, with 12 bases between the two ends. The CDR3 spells CASSRNRVTNEKLFF. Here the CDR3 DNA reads TGTGCCAGCAGCCGAAACAGGGTGACTAATGAAAAACTGTTTTTT.

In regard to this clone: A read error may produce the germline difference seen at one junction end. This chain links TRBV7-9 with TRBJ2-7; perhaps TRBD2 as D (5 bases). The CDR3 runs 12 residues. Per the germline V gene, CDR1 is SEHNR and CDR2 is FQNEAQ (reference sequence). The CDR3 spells CSSSLDSDEQYF. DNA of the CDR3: TGTTCCAGCAGCTTAGATAGCGACGAGCAGTACTTC.

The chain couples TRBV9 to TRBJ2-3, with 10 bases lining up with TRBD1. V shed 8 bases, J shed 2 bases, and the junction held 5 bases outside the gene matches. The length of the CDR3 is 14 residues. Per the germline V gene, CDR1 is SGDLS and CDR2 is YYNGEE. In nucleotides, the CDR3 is TGTGCCAGAGCCGGGACAGGGGTCACAGATACGCAGTATTTT. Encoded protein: CARAGTGVTDTQYF.

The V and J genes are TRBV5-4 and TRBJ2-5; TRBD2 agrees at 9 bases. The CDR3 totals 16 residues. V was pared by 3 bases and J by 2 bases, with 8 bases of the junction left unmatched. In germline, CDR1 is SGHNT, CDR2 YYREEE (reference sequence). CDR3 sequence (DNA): TGTGCCAGCAGCTCTGGCGCTAGCGGGGTTCAAGAGACCCAGTACTTC. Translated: CASSSGASGVQETQYF. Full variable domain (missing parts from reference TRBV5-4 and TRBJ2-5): ETGVTQSPTHLIKTRGQQVTLRCSSQSGHNTVSWYQQALGQGPQFIFQYYREEENGRGNFPPRFSGLQFPNYSSELNVNALELDDSALYLCASSSGASGVQETQYFGPGTRLLVL.

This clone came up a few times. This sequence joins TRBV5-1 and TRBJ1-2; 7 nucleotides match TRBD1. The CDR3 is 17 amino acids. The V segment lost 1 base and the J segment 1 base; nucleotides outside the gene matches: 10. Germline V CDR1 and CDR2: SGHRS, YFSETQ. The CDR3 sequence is CASSLSRRQGHNYGYTF. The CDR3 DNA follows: TGCGCCAGCAGCTTGAGTCGTCGACAGGGACATAACTATGGCTACACCTTC.

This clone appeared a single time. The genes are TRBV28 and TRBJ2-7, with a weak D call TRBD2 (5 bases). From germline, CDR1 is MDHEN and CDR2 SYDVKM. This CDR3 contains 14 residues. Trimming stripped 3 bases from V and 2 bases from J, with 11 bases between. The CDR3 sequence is CASSFAGETYEQYF. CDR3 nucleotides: TGTGCCAGCAGTTTTGCCGGGGAAACCTACGAGCAGTACTTC.

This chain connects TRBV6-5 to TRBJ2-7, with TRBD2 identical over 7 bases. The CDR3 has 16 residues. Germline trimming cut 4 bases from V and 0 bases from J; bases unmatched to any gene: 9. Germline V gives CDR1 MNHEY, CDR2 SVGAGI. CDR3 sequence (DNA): TGTGCCAGCAGTTGCTTCTGGCGGGGGTACTCCTACGAGCAGTACTTC. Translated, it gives CASSCFWRGYSYEQYF.

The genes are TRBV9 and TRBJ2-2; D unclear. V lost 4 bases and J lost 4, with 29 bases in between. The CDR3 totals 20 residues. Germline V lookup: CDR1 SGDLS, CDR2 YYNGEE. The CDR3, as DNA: TGTGCCAGCAGCTCCGCTGTGGTGGATTTTCGGGTATTGGGCACCGGGGAGCTGTTTTTT. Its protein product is CASSSAVVDFRVLGTGELFF.

The CDR3 protein is CASGGQGVYTEAFF. Here the CDR3 DNA reads TGTGCCAGCGGAGGACAGGGGGTATACACTGAAGCTTTCTTT. This chain links TRBV9 with TRBJ1-1; 10 bases align to TRBD1. The CDR3 runs 14 residues. From germline, CDR1 is SGDLS and CDR2 YYNGEE. The V segment lost 7 bases and the J segment 3 bases; nucleotides outside the gene matches: 6.

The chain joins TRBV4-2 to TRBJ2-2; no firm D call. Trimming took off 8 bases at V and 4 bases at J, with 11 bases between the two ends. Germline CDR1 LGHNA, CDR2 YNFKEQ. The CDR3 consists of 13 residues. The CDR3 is CASELGGTGELFF. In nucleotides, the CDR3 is TGTGCCAGCGAGCTTGGCGGCACCGGGGAGCTGTTTTTT.

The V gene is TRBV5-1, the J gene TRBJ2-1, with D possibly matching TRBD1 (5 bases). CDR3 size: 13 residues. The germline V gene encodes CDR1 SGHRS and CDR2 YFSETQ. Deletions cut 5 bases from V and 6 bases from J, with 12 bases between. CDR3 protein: CASRITGPNEQFF. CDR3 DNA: TGCGCCAGCAGGATAACAGGTCCCAATGAGCAGTTCTTC.

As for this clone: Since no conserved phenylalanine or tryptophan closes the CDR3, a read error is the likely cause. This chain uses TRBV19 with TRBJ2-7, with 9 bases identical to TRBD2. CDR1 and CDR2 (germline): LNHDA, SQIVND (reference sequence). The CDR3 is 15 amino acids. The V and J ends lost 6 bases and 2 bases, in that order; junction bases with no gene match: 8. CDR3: CASREAGGSPYEQYS. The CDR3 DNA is TGTGCCAGTAGAGAAGCGGGAGGAAGCCCCTACGAGCAGTACTCC.

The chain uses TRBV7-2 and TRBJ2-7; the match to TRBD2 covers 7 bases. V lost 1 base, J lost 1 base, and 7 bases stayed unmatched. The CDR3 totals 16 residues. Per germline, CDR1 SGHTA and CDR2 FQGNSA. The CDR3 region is CASSLGGGTWSYEQYF. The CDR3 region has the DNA TGTGCCAGCAGCTTAGGGGGGGGAACGTGGTCCTACGAGCAGTACTTC.

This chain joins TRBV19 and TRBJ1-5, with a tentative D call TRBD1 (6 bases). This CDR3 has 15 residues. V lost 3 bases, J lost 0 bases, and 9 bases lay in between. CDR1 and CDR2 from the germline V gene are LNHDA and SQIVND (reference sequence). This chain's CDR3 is CASSIRGNSNQPQHF. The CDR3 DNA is TGTGCCAGTAGTATCAGGGGAAATAGCAATCAGCCCCAGCATTTT.

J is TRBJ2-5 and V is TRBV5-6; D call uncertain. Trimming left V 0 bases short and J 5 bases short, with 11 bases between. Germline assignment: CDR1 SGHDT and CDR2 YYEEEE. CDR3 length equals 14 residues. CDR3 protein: CASSLGPLRETQYF. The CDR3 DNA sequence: TGTGCCAGCAGCTTGGGGCCGCTGCGGGAGACCCAGTACTTC.

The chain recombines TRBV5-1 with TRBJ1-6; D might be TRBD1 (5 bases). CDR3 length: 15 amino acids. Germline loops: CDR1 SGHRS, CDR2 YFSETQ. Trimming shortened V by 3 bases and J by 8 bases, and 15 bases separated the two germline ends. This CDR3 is CASSSLGGTHSPLHF. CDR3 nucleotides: TGCGCCAGCAGCTCCTTGGGGGGTACGCATTCACCCCTCCACTTT.

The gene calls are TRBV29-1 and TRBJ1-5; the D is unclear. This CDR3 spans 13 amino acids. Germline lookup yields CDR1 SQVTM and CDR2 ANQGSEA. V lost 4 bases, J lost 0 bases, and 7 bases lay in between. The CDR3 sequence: CSVGGSSNQPQHF. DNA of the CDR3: TGCAGCGTTGGTGGGAGTAGCAATCAGCCCCAGCATTTT.

The CDR3 spells CASSLLTGGGGYTF. The CDR3 coding sequence is TGTGCCAGCAGTTTATTGACAGGGGGAGGTGGCTACACCTTC. The chain recombines TRBV28 with TRBJ1-2, with 9 bases matching TRBD1. J gave up 7 bases and V 1 base, and 4 bases lay outside the gene matches. CDR1 MDHEN and CDR2 SYDVKM come from the germline V gene. The length of the CDR3 is 14 residues.

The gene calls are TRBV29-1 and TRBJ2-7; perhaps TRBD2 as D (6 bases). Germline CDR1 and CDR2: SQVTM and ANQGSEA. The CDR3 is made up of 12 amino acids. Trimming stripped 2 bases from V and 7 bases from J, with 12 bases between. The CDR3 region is CSVETSFGEQYF. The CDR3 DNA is TGCAGCGTTGAAACTAGCTTCGGAGAGCAGTACTTC.

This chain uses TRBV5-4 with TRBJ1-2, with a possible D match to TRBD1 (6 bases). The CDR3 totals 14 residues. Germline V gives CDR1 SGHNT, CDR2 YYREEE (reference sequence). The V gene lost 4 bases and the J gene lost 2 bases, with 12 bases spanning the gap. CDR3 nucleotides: TGTGCCAGCAGCAAGGACAGTCTCAACTATGGCTACACCTTC. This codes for CASSKDSLNYGYTF.

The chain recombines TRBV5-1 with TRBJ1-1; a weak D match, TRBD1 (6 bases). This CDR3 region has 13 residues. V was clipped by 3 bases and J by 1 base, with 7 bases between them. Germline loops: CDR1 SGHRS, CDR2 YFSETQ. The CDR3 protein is CASSSTGNTEAFF. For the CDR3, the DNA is TGCGCCAGCAGCTCGACAGGGAACACTGAAGCTTTCTTT.

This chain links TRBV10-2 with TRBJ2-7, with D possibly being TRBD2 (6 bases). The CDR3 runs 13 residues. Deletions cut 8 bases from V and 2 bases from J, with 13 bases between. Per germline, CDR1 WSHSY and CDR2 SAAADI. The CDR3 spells CASCRGAPYEQYF. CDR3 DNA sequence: TGCGCCAGCTGTCGCGGGGCACCCTACGAGCAGTACTTC.

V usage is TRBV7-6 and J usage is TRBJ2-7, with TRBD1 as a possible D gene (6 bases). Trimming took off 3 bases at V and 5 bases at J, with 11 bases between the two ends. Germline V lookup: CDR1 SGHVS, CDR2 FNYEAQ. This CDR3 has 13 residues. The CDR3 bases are TGTGCCAGCAGCTTGCAGGGGTCCGACGAGCAGTACTTC. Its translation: CASSLQGSDEQYF. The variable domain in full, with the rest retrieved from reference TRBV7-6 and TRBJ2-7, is GAGVSQSPRYKVTKRGQDVALRCDPISGHVSLYWYRQALGQGPEFLTYFNYEAQQDKSGLPNDRFSAERPEGSISTLTIQRTEQRDSAMYRCASSLQGSDEQYFGPGTRLTVT.

The CDR3 reads CASSDTRTEDGYTF. The CDR3 nucleotides are TGCGCCAGCAGCGATACTAGGACGGAGGATGGCTACACCTTC. The chain couples TRBV5-1 to TRBJ1-2; D is uncertain. The CDR3 totals 14 residues. CDR1 and CDR2 (germline): SGHRS, YFSETQ. Trimming stripped 4 bases from V and 6 bases from J, with 16 bases between.

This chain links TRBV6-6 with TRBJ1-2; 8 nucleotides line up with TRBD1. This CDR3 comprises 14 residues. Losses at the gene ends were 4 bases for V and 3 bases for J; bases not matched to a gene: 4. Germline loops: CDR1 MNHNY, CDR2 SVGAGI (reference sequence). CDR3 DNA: TGTGCCAGCAGTTCGACAGGGGATTACTATGGCTACACCTTC. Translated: CASSSTGDYYGYTF.

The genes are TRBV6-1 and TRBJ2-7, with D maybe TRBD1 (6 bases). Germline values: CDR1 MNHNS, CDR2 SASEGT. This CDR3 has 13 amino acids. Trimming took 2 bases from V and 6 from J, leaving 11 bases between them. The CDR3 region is CASSESPGVEQYF. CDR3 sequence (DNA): TGTGCCAGCAGTGAAAGTCCAGGGGTCGAGCAGTACTTC.

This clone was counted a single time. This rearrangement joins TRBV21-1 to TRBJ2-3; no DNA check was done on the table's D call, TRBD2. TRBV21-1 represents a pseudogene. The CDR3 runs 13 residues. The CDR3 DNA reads TGTGCCAGCCGGGGTTATTGCACAGATACGCAGTATTTT. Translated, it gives CASRGYCTDTQYF.